The source of this TCR beta chain is a study of cytomegalovirus exposure and HLA in healthy donors listed by TCRdb under 2017. In the study overall: An earlier analysis of roughly 570 of the donors reported 276 Gb of sequence data and 117 million unique TCR beta sequences obtained from around 180 million T cells. An early release covering 550 to 650 HLA-typed donors comprised about 300 gigabases of sequencing data and around 86 million unique TCR sequences. Genome-wide SNP genotypes for about 65% of the 666 donors were used in a later genetic analysis, which treated that subset as a discovery cohort. Every repertoire in the discovery cohort had been generated on one and the same sequencing platform. A later analysis re-analyzed previously published TCR beta repertoires from about 730 donors and added high-resolution HLA genotyping to study TCR occurrence patterns. Typing coverage varied by locus: about 620-630 donors for A, B, C, DRB1 and DQB1; about 520 for DQA1; 600 to 610 for DPA1; about 450 for DPB1. Donor age, sex, ethnicity and CMV serostatus were compiled together with the repertoire data. The study aimed to test whether signatures of past pathogen exposure could be identified by cataloging public T cell receptors. Class I and class II HLA loci were covered by the typing at four-digit resolution. Using immunosequencing, the study profiled T cell repertoires from roughly 650 subjects and related those repertoires to cytomegalovirus serostatus. Of the roughly 420 genotyped donors, 81% were placed in the genetic ancestry cluster associated with self-reported Caucasian donors. Rather than using new phenotypic data, the later analysis identified candidate immune exposures from TCR beta sequences and from how often those sequences occurred across donors. Across around 400 genotyped donors of the cohort, an average of approximately 240,000 unique TCR beta nucleotide sequences per donor were sequenced, and 15% to 20% of those sequences were non-productive. Along with the roughly 700-subject first cohort, a separate validation cohort of over a hundred different subjects was used. A handful of DR-DQ haplotypes were handled as single units for association and clustering because linkage in the cohort was strong. High-throughput TCR immunosequencing, statistical association of individual TCRs with disease status, and machine learning were combined to predict cytomegalovirus infection status. An earlier analysis of around 580 of the donors used high-throughput TCR beta sequencing to judge whether each TCR beta V gene segment behaved as functional or pseudogenic. The research as a whole found: Some IMGT-functional V segments, including TRBV6-2 and TRBV6-3, could not be told apart with the 87-base-pair reads, so those segments were excluded. Presence/absence analyses assumed roughly uniform sequencing depth across donors, an assumption that may not hold. Broadly in line with IMGT annotations, most TCR beta V segments showed up in productive rearrangements about 87% or about 30% of the time in an earlier analysis of approximately 600 of the donors. A later analysis found that HLA-associated TCR beta chains were more clonally expanded and had lower generation probabilities than equally common non-associated chains. A further reported finding was that TCR beta sequences accurately predicted the HLA-A and HLA-B alleles for most subjects in the first cohort. The study listed 164 TCR beta chains as associated with cytomegalovirus. It was suggested by the authors that the approach could potentially be generalized to other disease states and immunological phenotypes. A later analysis found that most CMV-associated TCR beta chains appeared HLA-restricted, with HLA associations seemingly driven largely by CMV exposure. Linkage disequilibrium might explain the correlated functional status among segregating V segments, but an unknown experimental factor could not be ruled out. CMV serostatus was the only immune exposure information available for the cohort. Because counts were too low, roughly 17 rarely observed V segments, including chromosome 9 orphons, were left out of the earlier analysis of 500 to 750 of the donors. The cohort was sequenced for TCR beta chains only, and without alpha or paired-chain data the features that could be detected were limited. Cytomegalovirus status was reported to be diagnosed by the classifier with high specificity and sensitivity in both the original and validation cohorts. Because HLA typing was unavailable for some donors at each locus, only the typed subset was used in association tests. While some public TCRs were present in many individuals, most TCR sequences turned up only very rarely across donors. Assigning TCR associations to individual alleles was difficult when HLA alleles, especially DR and DQ, strongly co-occurred. A later analysis reported that several top co-occurrence clusters appeared linked to parvovirus B19, influenza, CMV and Epstein-Barr virus. In a later analysis, the rate of TCR association differed among HLA loci, with DRB1 alleles having the most associated TCRs and HLA-C alleles having the fewest. A group of highly shared sequence variants was considered likely to be a technical artifact of the sequencing pipeline. In a later analysis, 15,000 to 20,000 TCR beta sequences were associated with specific HLA alleles at a false discovery rate of 0.05. In vitro tests confirmed that a few of the cytomegalovirus-associated TCR beta chains recognize cytomegalovirus antigens. V-gene and J-gene trimming of TCR beta chains was associated with a missense DCLRE1C variant in a later genetic analysis, and the association was replicated in an independent cohort. A later genetic analysis reported fewer N-insertions in productive TCRs among donors in an Asian-associated ancestry cluster than the roughly 670-donor mean.

As for this clone: What this receptor recognizes is not known. No much larger clone is present one base from it, and per-base qualities are unavailable.

Trimming takes 2 bases off V and 5 bases off J; junction bases not matched to a gene: 4. The germline V gene sets CDR1 to MNHNS and CDR2 to SASEGT. CDR3 length: 15 amino acids, cysteine to phenylalanine. Only CDR3 DNA is held: 45 bases, read in frame from base 1. The library came from the immunoSEQ multiplex PCR assay. For the multiplex PCR, a mixture combining 60 forward primers for TCR Vbeta segments and 13 reverse primers for TCR Jbeta segments was used. The CDR3 region of rearranged TCR beta genes was amplified from genomic DNA with a multiplex PCR assay. The Illumina HiSeq System was used to sequence the amplified TCR beta libraries as 87-base-pair reads. As for the original processing: In a later analysis, tens of millions of unique TCR beta chains were counted across the 500 to 700 repertoires, and roughly 10 million of these chains were shared by at least two donors. Raw reads were error-corrected and collapsed into unique sequences with a nearest-neighbor algorithm that merged closely related sequences to remove PCR and sequencing errors. To assign V, D and J gene segments, CDR3 sequences were aligned to IMGT reference sequences. For a sequence to be retained, a match of at least six nucleotides to both a V gene segment and a J gene segment was required. Rearrangements were classified as productive when the CDR3 lacked stop codons and remained in frame with V and J, and all other rearrangements were classified as non-productive. Following IMGT convention, CDR3 was defined as the stretch from the second conserved V-encoded cysteine to the conserved J-encoded phenylalanine. The earlier analysis of roughly 590 of the donors excluded any sequence lacking an unambiguous match to a single V gene segment. In an earlier analysis of around 600 of the donors, V segments were called functional above 56.7% productive rearrangements and were called segregating when the between-donor standard deviation exceeded 5%. To diagnose cytomegalovirus status from the catalog of TCR beta chain sequences, a statistical classification framework was built. V and J gene assignment, in a later analysis, came from comparing TCR nucleotide sequences with IMGT/GENE-DB human TR gene sequences. Using the TCRdist pipeline, a later analysis assigned CDR3 sequences along with most-parsimonious VDJ recombination scenarios. In a later analysis, every TCR beta chain was defined by the combination of its CDR3 amino acid sequence and its V-gene family, and reads without a unique V-gene family were dropped. To address suspected cross-contamination and a sequencing artifact, a later analysis removed roughly 640 highly shared, low-generation-probability nucleotide sequences. A later analysis calculated a clonal expansion index for each public chain from normalized within-repertoire ranks of inferred template counts. A later analysis computed generation probabilities with a VDJ recombination model fitted to out-of-frame rearrangements, and checked the results against IGoR. Hypergeometric tests were used in a later analysis to score TCR-TCR, TCR-HLA and TCR-CMV co-occurrence, with a repertoire-size bias correction applied to the TCR pairs. To estimate false discovery rates, a later analysis permuted the HLA or CMV assignments 20 times. In a later analysis, co-occurring TCRs were grouped using DBSCAN, and TCRdist sequence similarity was added for clustering within HLA-allele-positive subsets. Repertoires with fewer than 30,000 or more than 120,000 public chains, plus five repertoires with anomalous nucleotide sharing, were excluded from co-occurrence clustering. TCRdb stores this immuneACCESS table with in-frame sequences only. Part of the clones is absent; in the studies checked, under half of the shortfall reflects unresolved V genes, and no reason is known for the rest. The DNA gave D and trimming, while V, J and clone size come from that table. The sample records around 180,000 clones, around 85% of which are singletons. 1.5% to 2% of the sample lies in the top ten.

The cohort comprised some 700 healthy bone marrow donors. At the time of sampling, every cohort member was nominally healthy, though immune exposures that went unrecorded were likely present. The donor was CMV seronegative and belonged to the group of several hundred seronegative cohort members. A peripheral blood sample was collected from each donor, and TCR beta sequencing was performed on peripheral blood mononuclear cells. Genomic DNA was extracted from the blood cell samples with the Qiagen DNeasy Blood Extraction Kit. Sequenced sample: PBMCs. The source is a man aged 18 to 30 in good health and CMV-seronegative. Here the chain combines TRBV6-1 and TRBJ1-5, with 9 bases aligning to TRBD1. The DNA sequence follows: TGTGCCAGCAGTGAAATGACAGGGGGTTATCAGCCCCAGCATTTT. Its amino acids are CASSEMTGGYQPQHF.